The 9 T cell receptor beta chains reported below all come from one sample, sequenced in a study of blood T cell repertoires in COVID-19. Repertoires were generated with immunoSEQ multiplex PCR, while TCRdb's copy carries only in-frame clones and drops some. This table holds hundreds of thousands of clones, 89% found once. The sequencing sample was made of PBMCs or T cells enriched from blood (not recorded which). These TCRs come from a woman between 35 and 50 years old who had recovered from COVID-19.

The chain joins TRBV11-3 to TRBJ2-1, with 10 bases aligning to TRBD1. Germline V gene sequence: CDR1 SGHNT, CDR2 YENEEA. The CDR3 covers 14 residues. Losses at the gene ends were 5 bases for V and 7 bases for J; bases not matched to a gene: 5. This CDR3 is CASSPRTGGNEQFF. CDR3 DNA sequence: TGTGCCAGCAGCCCACGGACAGGGGGGAATGAGCAGTTCTTC.

The chain is built from TRBV21-1 and TRBJ2-7; the table calls TRBD2, which could not be checked here. TRBV21-1 has pseudogene status. CDR3 length equals 16 residues. CDR3 sequence (DNA): TGTGCCAGCAGCAAAAATGGCAGCCCTCGAGGGTACGAGCAGTACTTC. This translates into CASSKNGSPRGYEQYF.

This clone is a singleton in its sample. The chain joins TRBV7-3 to TRBJ1-6, with TRBD1 matching over 7 bases. The trim removed 4 bases at V and 8 bases at J, leaving 2 bases unmatched. CDR3 length: 13 residues. CDR1 and CDR2 (germline): SGHTA, FQGTGA. The CDR3 protein is CASSSTGDSPLHF. CDR3 bases: TGTGCCAGCAGCTCTACAGGGGATTCACCCCTCCACTTT.

The chain joins TRBV25-1 to TRBJ1-6, with a weak D call TRBD1 (6 bases). Germline CDR1 MGHDK, CDR2 SYGVNS. The CDR3 extends over 14 amino acids. Trimming cost V 3 bases and J 10 bases, with 13 bases left between them. Written as DNA, the CDR3 is TGTGCCAGCAGTGACCTCAGGGGCGGCTCACCCCTCCACTTT. Its translation: CASSDLRGGSPLHF.

This clone appeared a single time. This chain uses TRBV5-1 with TRBJ1-2; 11 nucleotides line up with TRBD1. This CDR3 has 16 residues. Germline values: CDR1 SGHRS, CDR2 YFSETQ. After removal of 4 bases from V and 3 bases from J, the junction contained 8 bases not matched to a gene. In DNA, the CDR3 is TGCGCCAGCAGCATTGGACAGGGGGCTCTTGACTATGGCTACACCTTC. Translating it yields CASSIGQGALDYGYTF.

In its sample, this clone was seen once. Mismatch with germline at one junction end may stem from a read error. This chain links TRBV7-8 with TRBJ2-7; no reliable D call. The CDR3 runs 14 residues. Per the germline V gene, CDR1 is SGHVS and CDR2 is FQNEAQ. CDR3 in DNA: TGTGCCGGCAGCCAAACAGTCCTCTCCTACGAGCAGTACTTC. Protein product: CAGSQTVLSYEQYF.

The chain employs TRBV18 and TRBJ1-5; possible D gene TRBD1, 6 bases. The CDR3 runs 14 residues. V lost 3 bases and J lost 3, with 9 bases in between. Germline V gene lookup returns CDR1 KGHSH and CDR2 LQKENI. The chain's CDR3 is CASSPQGNNQPQHF. CDR3 sequence (DNA): TGTGCCAGCTCACCCCAGGGGAACAATCAGCCCCAGCATTTT.

This chain connects TRBV7-2 to TRBJ2-5; D unclear. Germline V gene data show CDR1 as SGHTA and CDR2 as FQGNSA. The CDR3 is made up of 15 amino acids. The ends were cut back, 1 base at V and 6 bases at J, with 15 bases in the middle. Here the CDR3 DNA reads TGTGCCAGCAGCTTAGTAGGCCAGGTTGTGAAGACCCAGTACTTC. This sequence encodes CASSLVGQVVKTQYF.

The CDR3 spells CASSEYRPNTGELFF. The CDR3 DNA follows: TGTGCCAGCAGCGAGTACAGACCGAACACCGGGGAGCTGTTTTTT. V gene TRBV28 combines with J gene TRBJ2-2, with unresolved D. The length of the CDR3 is 15 residues. Between the trimmed V and J ends, which lost 6 bases and 0 bases, there was a span of 11 bases. CDR1 is MDHEN and CDR2 is SYDVKM in the germline V gene.